A few counts support the clone carrying this T cell receptor beta chain. Its target is unknown. Using immunoSEQ multiplex PCR, the repertoire was profiled, and TCRdb retains in-frame clones only, with some absent. The table includes about 35,000 clones, approximately 40% detected once. This specimen belongs to a study of PD-L1 blockade in urothelial cancer. General observations from the study: Those with durable benefit had larger increases in tumor-associated blood clones at 3 weeks.

The V end lost 2 bases, the J end lost 3 bases, and 9 bases lay between the germline ends. Germline V gene lookup returns CDR1 KGHSH and CDR2 LQKENI. The CDR3 runs to 14 residues. The TCR originated in a man aged 60-69 years with urothelial cancer. Here the sequenced sample was tumor tissue, taken before atezolizumab (anti-PD-L1) treatment. The rearrangement links TRBV18 to TRBJ2-3, with D maybe TRBD1 (5 bases). The CDR3 loop reads CASSPDRITDTQYF. CDR3 DNA: TGTGCCAGCTCACCAGACAGAATAACAGATACGCAGTATTTT.